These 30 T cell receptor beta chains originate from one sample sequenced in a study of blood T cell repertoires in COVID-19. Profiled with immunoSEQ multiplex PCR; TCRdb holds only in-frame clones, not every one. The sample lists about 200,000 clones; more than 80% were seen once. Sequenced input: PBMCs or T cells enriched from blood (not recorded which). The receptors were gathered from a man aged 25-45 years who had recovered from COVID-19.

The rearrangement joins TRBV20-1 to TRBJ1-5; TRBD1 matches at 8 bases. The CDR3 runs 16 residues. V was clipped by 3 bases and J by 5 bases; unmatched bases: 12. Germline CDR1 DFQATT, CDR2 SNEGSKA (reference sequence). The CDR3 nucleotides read TGCAGTGCTAGTCCGGACCGGGACAGGACATATCAGCCCCAGCATTTT. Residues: CSASPDRDRTYQPQHF.

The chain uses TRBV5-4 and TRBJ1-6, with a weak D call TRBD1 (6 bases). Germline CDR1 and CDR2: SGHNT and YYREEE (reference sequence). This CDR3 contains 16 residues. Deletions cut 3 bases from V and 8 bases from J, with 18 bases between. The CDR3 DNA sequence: TGTGCCAGCAGCTACGGACCGGGACACGTCGATTCACCCCTCCACTTT. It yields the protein CASSYGPGHVDSPLHF. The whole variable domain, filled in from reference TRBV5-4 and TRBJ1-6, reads ETGVTQSPTHLIKTRGQQVTLRCSSQSGHNTVSWYQQALGQGPQFIFQYYREEENGRGNFPPRFSGLQFPNYSSELNVNALELDDSALYLCASSYGPGHVDSPLHFGNGTRLTVT.

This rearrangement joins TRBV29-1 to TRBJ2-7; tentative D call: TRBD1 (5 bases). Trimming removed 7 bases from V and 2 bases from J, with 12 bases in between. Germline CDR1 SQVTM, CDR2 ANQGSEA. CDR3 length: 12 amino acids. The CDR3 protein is CSARQKTYEQYF. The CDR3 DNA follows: TGCAGCGCCCGACAGAAGACCTACGAGCAGTACTTC.

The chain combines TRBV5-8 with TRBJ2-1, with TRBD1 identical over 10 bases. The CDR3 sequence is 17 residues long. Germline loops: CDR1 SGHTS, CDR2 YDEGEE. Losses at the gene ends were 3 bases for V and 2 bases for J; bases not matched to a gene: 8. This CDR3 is CASSSPGTGEAYNEQFF. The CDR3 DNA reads TGTGCCAGCAGCTCACCCGGGACAGGGGAAGCCTACAATGAGCAGTTCTTC.

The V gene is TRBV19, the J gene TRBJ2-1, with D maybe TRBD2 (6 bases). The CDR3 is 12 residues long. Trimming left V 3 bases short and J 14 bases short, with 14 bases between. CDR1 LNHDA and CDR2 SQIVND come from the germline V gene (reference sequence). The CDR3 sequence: CASSMTTEGEFF. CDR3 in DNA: TGTGCCAGTAGTATGACTACGGAGGGCGAGTTCTTC.

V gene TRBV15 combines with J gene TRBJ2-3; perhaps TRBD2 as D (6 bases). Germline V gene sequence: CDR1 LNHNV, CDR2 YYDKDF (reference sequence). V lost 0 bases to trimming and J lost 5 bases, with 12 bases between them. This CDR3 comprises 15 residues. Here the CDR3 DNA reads TGTGCCACCAGCAGAGATCTGCGGGGTGGAGATACGCAGTATTTT. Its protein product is CATSRDLRGGDTQYF.

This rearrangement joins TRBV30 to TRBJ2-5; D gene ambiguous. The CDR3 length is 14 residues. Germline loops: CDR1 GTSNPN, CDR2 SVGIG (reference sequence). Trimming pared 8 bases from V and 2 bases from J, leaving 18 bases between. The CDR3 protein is CAGVKRPFQETQYF. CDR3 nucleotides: TGTGCCGGAGTGAAACGACCTTTTCAAGAGACCCAGTACTTC.

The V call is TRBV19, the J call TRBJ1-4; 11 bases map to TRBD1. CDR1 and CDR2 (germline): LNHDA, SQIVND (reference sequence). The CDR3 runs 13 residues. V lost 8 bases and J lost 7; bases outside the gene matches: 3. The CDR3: CASSDRGLEKLFF. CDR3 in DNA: TGTGCCAGTTCGGACAGGGGGCTTGAAAAACTGTTTTTT. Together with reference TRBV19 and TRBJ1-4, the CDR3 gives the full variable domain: DGGITQSPKYLFRKEGQNVTLSCEQNLNHDAMYWYRQDPGQGLRLIYYSQIVNDFQKGDIAEGYSVSREKKESFPLTVTSAQKNPTAFYLCASSDRGLEKLFFGSGTQLSVL.

CDR3 sequence reads: CASSLVGPQETQYF. CDR3 in DNA: TGCGCCAGCAGCTTGGTGGGGCCCCAAGAGACCCAGTACTTC. This sequence joins TRBV5-1 and TRBJ2-5; tentatively, D is TRBD1 (5 bases). Trimming left V 0 bases short and J 1 base short, with 7 bases between. Germline CDR1 SGHRS, CDR2 YFSETQ. This CDR3 contains 14 residues.

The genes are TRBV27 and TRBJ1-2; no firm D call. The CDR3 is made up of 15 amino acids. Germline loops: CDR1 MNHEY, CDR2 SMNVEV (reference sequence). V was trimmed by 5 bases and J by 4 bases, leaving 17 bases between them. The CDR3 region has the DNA TGTGCCAGCAGTCCGTGGTCGGTGGAGGGCTATGGCTACACCTTC. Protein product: CASSPWSVEGYGYTF.

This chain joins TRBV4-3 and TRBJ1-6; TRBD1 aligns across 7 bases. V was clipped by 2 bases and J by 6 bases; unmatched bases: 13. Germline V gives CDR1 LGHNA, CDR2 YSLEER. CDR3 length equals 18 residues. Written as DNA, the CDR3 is TGCGCCAGCAGCCAATCCACAGGGGTAGGCTATAGTAATTCACCCCTCCACTTT. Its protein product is CASSQSTGVGYSNSPLHF.

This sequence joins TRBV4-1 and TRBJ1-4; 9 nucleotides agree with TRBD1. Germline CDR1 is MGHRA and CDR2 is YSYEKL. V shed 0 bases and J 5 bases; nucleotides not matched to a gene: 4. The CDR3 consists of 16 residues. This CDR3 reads CASSQEGTGFNEKLFF. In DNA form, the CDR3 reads TGCGCCAGCAGCCAAGAGGGGACAGGGTTCAATGAAAAACTGTTTTTT.

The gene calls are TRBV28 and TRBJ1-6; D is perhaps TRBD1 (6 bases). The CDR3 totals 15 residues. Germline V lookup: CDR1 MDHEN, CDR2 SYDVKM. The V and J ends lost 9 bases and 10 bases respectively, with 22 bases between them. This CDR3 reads CASGGAGVFNSPLHF. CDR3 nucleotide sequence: TGTGCCAGTGGGGGGGCTGGTGTCTTTAACTCACCCCTCCACTTT. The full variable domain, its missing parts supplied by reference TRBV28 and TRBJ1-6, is DVKVTQSSRYLVKRTGEKVFLECVQDMDHENMFWYRQDPGLGLRLIYFSYDVKMKEKGDIPEGYSVSREKKERFSLILESASTNQTSMYLCASGGAGVFNSPLHFGNGTRLTVT.

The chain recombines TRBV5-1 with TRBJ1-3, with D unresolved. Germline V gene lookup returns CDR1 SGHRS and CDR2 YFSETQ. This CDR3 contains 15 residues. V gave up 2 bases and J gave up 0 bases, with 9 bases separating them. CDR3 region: CASSFDGSSGNTIYF. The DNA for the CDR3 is TGCGCCAGCAGCTTCGACGGGAGCTCTGGAAACACCATATATTTT.

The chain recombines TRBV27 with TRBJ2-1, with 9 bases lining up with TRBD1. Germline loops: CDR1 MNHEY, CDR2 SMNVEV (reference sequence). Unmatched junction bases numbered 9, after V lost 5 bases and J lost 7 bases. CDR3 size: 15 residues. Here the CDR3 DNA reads TGTGCCAGCAGTGGCGGGACAGGGTTCATAAATGAGCAGTTCTTC. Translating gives CASSGGTGFINEQFF.

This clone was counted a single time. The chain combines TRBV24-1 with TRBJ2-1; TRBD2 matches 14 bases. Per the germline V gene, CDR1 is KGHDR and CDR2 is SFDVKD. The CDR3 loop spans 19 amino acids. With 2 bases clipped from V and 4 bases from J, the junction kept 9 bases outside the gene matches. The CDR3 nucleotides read TGTGCCACCAGTGATTCATTCAGAGGACTAGCGGGAGGATACAATGAGCAGTTCTTC. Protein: CATSDSFRGLAGGYNEQFF.

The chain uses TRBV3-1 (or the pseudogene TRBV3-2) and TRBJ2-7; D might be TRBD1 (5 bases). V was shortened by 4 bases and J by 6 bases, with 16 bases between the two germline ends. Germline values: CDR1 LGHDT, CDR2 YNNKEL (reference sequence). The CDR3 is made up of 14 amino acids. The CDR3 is CASSRRQTTSEQYF. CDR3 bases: TGTGCCAGCAGCCGCCGACAGACCACCTCCGAGCAGTACTTC.

CDR3 in DNA: TGTGCCAGCAGTGAAACAGGGGCGCAGCCCCAGCATTTT. Translating it yields CASSETGAQPQHF. The chain couples TRBV6-1 to TRBJ1-5; 7 bases align to TRBD1. This CDR3 comprises 13 residues. In germline, CDR1 is MNHNS, CDR2 SASEGT. The trim removed 2 bases at V and 7 bases at J, leaving 2 bases unmatched.

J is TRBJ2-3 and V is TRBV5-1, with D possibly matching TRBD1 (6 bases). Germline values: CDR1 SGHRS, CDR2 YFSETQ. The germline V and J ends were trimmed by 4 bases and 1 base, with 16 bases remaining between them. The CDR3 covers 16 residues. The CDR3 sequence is CASSPEVGGGTDTQYF. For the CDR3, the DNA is TGCGCCAGCAGCCCCGAGGTAGGGGGAGGCACAGATACGCAGTATTTT. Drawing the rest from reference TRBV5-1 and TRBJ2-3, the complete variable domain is KAGVTQTPRYLIKTRGQQVTLSCSPISGHRSVSWYQQTPGQGLQFLFEYFSETQRNKGNFPGRFSGRQFSNSRSEMNVSTLELGDSALYLCASSPEVGGGTDTQYFGPGTRLTVL.

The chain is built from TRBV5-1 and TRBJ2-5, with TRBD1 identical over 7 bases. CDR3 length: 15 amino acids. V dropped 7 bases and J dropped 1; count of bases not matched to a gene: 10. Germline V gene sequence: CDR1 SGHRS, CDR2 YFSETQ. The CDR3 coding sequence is TGCGCCAGCGGCCAGGGACAGAGCCTCCAAGAGACCCAGTACTTC. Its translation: CASGQGQSLQETQYF.

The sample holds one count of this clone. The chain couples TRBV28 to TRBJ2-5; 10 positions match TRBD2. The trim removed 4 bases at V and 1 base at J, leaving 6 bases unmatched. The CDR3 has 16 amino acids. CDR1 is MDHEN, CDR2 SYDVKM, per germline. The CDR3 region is CASSYPRLAGQETQYF. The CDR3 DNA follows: TGTGCCAGCAGTTACCCGCGACTAGCGGGCCAAGAGACCCAGTACTTC.

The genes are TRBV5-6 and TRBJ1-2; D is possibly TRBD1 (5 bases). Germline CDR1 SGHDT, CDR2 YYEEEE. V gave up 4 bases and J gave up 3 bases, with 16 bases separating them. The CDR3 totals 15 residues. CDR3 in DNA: TGTGCCAGCAGCCGGGGGACCGAGACAGACTATGGCTACACCTTC. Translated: CASSRGTETDYGYTF.

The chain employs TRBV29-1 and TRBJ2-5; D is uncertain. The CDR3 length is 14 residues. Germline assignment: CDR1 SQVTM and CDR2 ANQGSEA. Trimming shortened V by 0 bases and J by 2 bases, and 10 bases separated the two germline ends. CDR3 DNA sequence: TGCAGCGTTGAAGATGTACCGGGTCAAGAGACCCAGTACTTC. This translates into CSVEDVPGQETQYF.

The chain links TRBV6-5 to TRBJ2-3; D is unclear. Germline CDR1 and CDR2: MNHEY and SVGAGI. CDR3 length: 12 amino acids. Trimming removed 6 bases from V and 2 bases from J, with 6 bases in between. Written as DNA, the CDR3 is TGTGCCAGCAGCTATCACACAGATACGCAGTATTTT. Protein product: CASSYHTDTQYF.

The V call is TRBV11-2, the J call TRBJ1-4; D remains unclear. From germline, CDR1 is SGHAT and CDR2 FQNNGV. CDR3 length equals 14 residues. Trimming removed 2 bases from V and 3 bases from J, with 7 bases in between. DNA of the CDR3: TGTGCCAGCAGCTTACGCAGGCCTAATGAAAAACTGTTTTTT. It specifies CASSLRRPNEKLFF.

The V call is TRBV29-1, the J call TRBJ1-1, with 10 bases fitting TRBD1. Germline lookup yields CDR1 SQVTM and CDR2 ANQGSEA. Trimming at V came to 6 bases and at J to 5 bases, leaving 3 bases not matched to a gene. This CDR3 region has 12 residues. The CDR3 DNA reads TGCAGCGTCGACAGGGGGCAAACTGAAGCTTTCTTT. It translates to CSVDRGQTEAFF.

The CDR3 DNA is TGTGCCAGCAGTAAAACGCAAAGCTCTTATTATCTTTCGTCCTACGAGCAGTACTTC. Translated, it gives CASSKTQSSYYLSSYEQYF. The chain combines TRBV28 with TRBJ2-7, with no clear D. V was shortened by 5 bases and J by 1 base, with 27 bases between the two germline ends. The length of the CDR3 is 19 residues. CDR1 MDHEN and CDR2 SYDVKM come from the germline V gene.

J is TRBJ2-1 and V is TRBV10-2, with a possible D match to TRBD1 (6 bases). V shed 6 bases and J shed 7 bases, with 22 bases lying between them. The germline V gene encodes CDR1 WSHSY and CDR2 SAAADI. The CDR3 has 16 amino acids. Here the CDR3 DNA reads TGCGCCAGCAGGGGGCTCTTTCTGGGGGCTGGGAATGAGCAGTTCTTC. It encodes CASRGLFLGAGNEQFF.

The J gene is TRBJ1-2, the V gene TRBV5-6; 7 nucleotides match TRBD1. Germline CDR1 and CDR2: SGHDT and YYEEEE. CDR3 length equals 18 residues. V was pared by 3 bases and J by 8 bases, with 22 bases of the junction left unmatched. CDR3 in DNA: TGTGCCAGCAGCTCGGAACCGGGACAGACCTCTATGCTGGGAGGCTACACCTTC. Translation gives CASSSEPGQTSMLGGYTF. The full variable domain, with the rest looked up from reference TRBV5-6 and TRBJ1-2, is DAGVTQSPTHLIKTRGQQVTLRCSPKSGHDTVSWYQQALGQGPQFIFQYYEEEERQRGNFPDRFSGHQFPNYSSELNVNALLLGDSALYLCASSSEPGQTSMLGGYTFGSGTRLTVV.

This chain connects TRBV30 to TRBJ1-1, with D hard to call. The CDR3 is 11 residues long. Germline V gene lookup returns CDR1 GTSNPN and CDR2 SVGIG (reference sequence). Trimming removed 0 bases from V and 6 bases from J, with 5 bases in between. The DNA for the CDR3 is TGTGCCTGGAGTGTTGAGGCTGAAGCTTTCTTT. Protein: CAWSVEAEAFF.